A single sample gave rise to the 24 T cell receptor beta chains below, sequenced in a study of CXCR4 blockade with PD-1 therapy in pancreatic cancer. Using immunoSEQ multiplex PCR, the repertoire was profiled, and TCRdb retains in-frame clones only, with some absent. The data show 1,500 to 2,500 clones, with 50% to 70% seen just once and around a third held by the top ten. The specimen was tumor tissue. The receptors here all came from a human donor with pancreatic ductal adenocarcinoma.

V and J are TRBV19 and TRBJ2-7; TRBD2 matches 7 bases. V shed 7 bases and J 3 bases; nucleotides not matched to a gene: 3. CDR1 LNHDA and CDR2 SQIVND come from the germline V gene (reference sequence). The CDR3 runs to 12 residues. CDR3 loop: CASTGGSYEQYF. The CDR3 bases are TGTGCCAGTACCGGGGGGAGCTACGAGCAGTACTTC.

This clone was observed a few times. CDR3 sequence reads: CASRRDSGHYEQYF. CDR3 sequence (DNA): TGTGCCAGCAGACGGGACAGCGGGCACTACGAGCAGTACTTC. The chain employs TRBV28 and TRBJ2-7; perhaps TRBD1 as D (7 bases). The germline CDR1 and CDR2 sequences are MDHEN and SYDVKM. V was trimmed by 6 bases and J by 3 bases, leaving 15 bases between them. CDR3 length: 14 amino acids.

This chain joins TRBV15 and TRBJ2-4; the D gene is possibly TRBD1 (5 bases). Germline V gene sequence: CDR1 LNHNV, CDR2 YYDKDF (reference sequence). CDR3 length equals 16 residues. V lost 6 bases and J lost 8, with 23 bases in between. The CDR3 here is CATSDDQGHSRDIQYF. The CDR3 coding sequence is TGTGCCACCAGTGATGATCAGGGCCATTCACGAGACATTCAGTACTTC.

This clone qualifies as large. V gene TRBV25-1 combines with J gene TRBJ2-2; D is possibly TRBD2 (6 bases). The CDR3 is 13 amino acids. CDR1 and CDR2 from the germline V gene are MGHDK and SYGVNS. V lost 3 bases and J lost 7, with 9 bases in between. This CDR3 reads CASSEAGFGELFF. CDR3 sequence (DNA): TGTGCCAGCAGTGAGGCGGGGTTCGGGGAGCTGTTTTTT.

This clone came up once. CDR3 region: CASSQGLAGGEQYF. In DNA form, the CDR3 reads TGTGCCAGCAGCCAGGGACTAGCGGGGGGCGAGCAGTACTTC. The V and J genes are TRBV14 and TRBJ2-7; TRBD2 aligns across 15 bases. CDR3 length: 14 residues. Trimming cost V 3 bases and J 6 bases; bases outside gene matches: 0. CDR1 and CDR2 from the germline V gene are SGHDN and FVKESK.

V and J are TRBV11-3 and TRBJ2-5; D possibly corresponds to TRBD1 (7 bases). The germline V and J ends were trimmed by 5 bases and 5 bases, with 21 bases remaining between them. The CDR3 has 16 residues. From germline, CDR1 is SGHNT and CDR2 YENEEA. CDR3 DNA sequence: TGTGCCAGCAGCCTGTTTGGAGGGGGCCTGGGGGAGACCCAGTACTTC. It translates to CASSLFGGGLGETQYF.

This clone was observed a handful of times. J is TRBJ1-2 and V is TRBV28, with a tentative D call TRBD1 (5 bases). The V end lost 5 bases, the J end lost 7 bases, and 14 bases lay between the germline ends. Germline CDR1 MDHEN, CDR2 SYDVKM. This CDR3 has 13 residues. The CDR3 loop is CASSDRGRGGYTF. In DNA, the CDR3 is TGTGCCAGCAGTGACCGGGGTAGGGGTGGCTACACCTTC.

This clone showed up just a few times. The J gene is TRBJ2-7, the V gene TRBV29-1; 7 nucleotides match TRBD1. CDR3 length: 13 residues. CDR1 is SQVTM, CDR2 ANQGSEA, per germline. J lost 7 bases, V lost 4 bases, and 10 bases had no gene match. CDR3 in amino acids: CSVAYTGVGEQYF. CDR3 nucleotide sequence: TGCAGCGTTGCTTACACAGGGGTTGGGGAGCAGTACTTC.

This clone was picked up a small number of times. The V call is TRBV5-1, the J call TRBJ2-1; TRBD1 might be the D (6 bases). V was clipped by 7 bases and J by 5 bases, with 16 bases between them. Germline CDR1 is SGHRS and CDR2 is YFSETQ. The CDR3 has 14 amino acids. The CDR3 loop is CASSTQGTDNEQFF. CDR3 coding DNA: TGCGCCAGCTCCACGCAGGGGACCGACAATGAGCAGTTCTTC.

This sequence joins TRBV14 and TRBJ1-1; 8 positions match TRBD1. The V and J ends lost 0 bases and 10 bases, in that order; junction bases with no gene match: 4. Looked up from germline, CDR1 is SGHDN and CDR2 is FVKESK. The CDR3 covers 13 residues. Here the CDR3 DNA reads TGTGCCAGCAGCCAAGAATTGCAGGGGGCAGCTTTCTTT. Its translation is CASSQELQGAAFF.

The V and J genes are TRBV19 and TRBJ1-6, with D possibly TRBD1 on 5 matching bases. The CDR3 runs to 15 residues. The V gene lost 6 bases and the J gene lost 4 bases, with 13 bases spanning the gap. Germline V gives CDR1 LNHDA, CDR2 SQIVND (reference sequence). CDR3 in DNA: TGTGCCAGTAGCTTCCTCCAGGGTTATAATTCACCCCTCCACTTT. It yields the protein CASSFLQGYNSPLHF.

This sequence joins TRBV11-1 and TRBJ2-5; 10 bases fit TRBD2. The length of the CDR3 is 17 residues. Germline V gene sequence: CDR1 SGHAT, CDR2 FQDESV (reference sequence). The junction had 10 bases not matched to a gene; V was cut back by 1 base and J by 5 bases. The CDR3 DNA is TGTGCCAGCAGCTTAGTGTTAGCGGGGGGCCCCCGGGAGACCCAGTACTTC. Its protein is CASSLVLAGGPRETQYF.

The J gene is TRBJ2-7, the V gene TRBV28; D not resolved. CDR1 MDHEN and CDR2 SYDVKM come from the germline V gene. V was clipped by 2 bases and J by 7 bases, with 15 bases between them. This CDR3 comprises 14 residues. The DNA of the CDR3 is TGTGCCAGCAGTTTAAGTATCTCCACGTGGGAGCAGTACTTC. This gives the protein CASSLSISTWEQYF.

About this clone: Compared with germline, one end of the junction differs, possibly owing to a read error. The genes are TRBV4-1 and TRBJ2-1; 14 bases map to TRBD2. The germline gives CDR1 MGHRA, CDR2 YSYEKL. CDR3 length equals 20 residues. The CDR3 protein is CTSSQLLPLPTSGGANEQFF. The CDR3 DNA reads TGCACCAGCAGCCAACTCTTACCCTTGCCGACTAGCGGGGGGGCAAATGAGCAGTTCTTC.

The chain is built from TRBV30 and TRBJ1-2; a possible D gene is TRBD1 (6 bases). This CDR3 is built from 13 residues. V dropped 8 bases and J dropped 4 bases, with 17 bases sitting between them. CDR1 and CDR2 from the germline V gene are GTSNPN and SVGIG (reference sequence). The CDR3 DNA reads as TGTGCCGGGGGGTCGGACAGTTCCTATGGCTACACCTTC. Encoded protein: CAGGSDSSYGYTF.

This clone turned up a few times. In nucleotides, the CDR3 is TGCGCCAGCAGCCAGGGGGCATCAGGAAACACCATATATTTT. This encodes CASSQGASGNTIYF. This chain uses TRBV23-1 with TRBJ1-3, with TRBD1 identical over 8 bases. TRBV23-1 has ORF status, its function being uncertain. V shed 6 bases and J 4 bases; nucleotides not matched to a gene: 5. The CDR3 runs 14 residues.

V is TRBV6-8 and J is TRBJ1-6; D gene ambiguous. The CDR3 length is 12 residues. V was trimmed by 11 bases and J by 8 bases, leaving 13 bases between them. Per the germline V gene, CDR1 is MNHGY and CDR2 is SAAAGT. The CDR3 spells CAARPLDSPLHF. In DNA, the CDR3 is TGTGCCGCGAGACCTTTGGATTCACCCCTCCACTTT.

The V call is TRBV6-8, the J call TRBJ2-3; a weak D match, TRBD1 (5 bases). Trimming removed 7 bases at V and 10 bases at J, with 21 bases between. Germline V gene lookup returns CDR1 MNHGY and CDR2 SAAAGT. The CDR3 spans 14 residues. CDR3 nucleotides: TGTGCCAGCATCGAACGAAGCAGGGATCGTTCGCAGTATTTT. As protein: CASIERSRDRSQYF.

The rearrangement links TRBV19 to TRBJ1-1, with a weak D call TRBD1 (6 bases). Per the germline V gene, CDR1 is LNHDA and CDR2 is SQIVND (reference sequence). V was trimmed by 8 bases and J by 5 bases, leaving 12 bases between them. The CDR3 consists of 12 residues. CDR3 sequence: CASYQGRTEAFF. CDR3 sequence (DNA): TGTGCCAGTTACCAGGGGAGGACTGAAGCTTTCTTT. Looking up the rest from reference TRBV19 and TRBJ1-1 gives the full variable domain: DGGITQSPKYLFRKEGQNVTLSCEQNLNHDAMYWYRQDPGQGLRLIYYSQIVNDFQKGDIAEGYSVSREKKESFPLTVTSAQKNPTAFYLCASYQGRTEAFFGQGTRLTVV.

Points on this clone: A junction boundary mismatches the germline segment, possibly from a read error. Other nucleotide sequences in the sample specify the same CDR3. The chain has TRBV30 and TRBJ2-7; tentative D call: TRBD2 (5 bases). The CDR3 is made up of 15 amino acids. In germline, CDR1 is GTSNPN, CDR2 SVGIG (reference sequence). CDR3 sequence (DNA): TGTGCCTGGAGTCTGGGAGTCCAATCCTCCTACGAACAGTACTTC. Translation gives CAWSLGVQSSYEQYF.

The V and J genes are TRBV10-2 and TRBJ1-4; D unclear. Trimming stripped 8 bases from V and 7 bases from J, with 14 bases between. The CDR3 has 13 residues. Germline CDR1 reads WSHSY; CDR2 reads SAAADI. DNA for the CDR3: TGCGCCAGCCGGACTCCTGAGGGTGAAAAACTGTTTTTT. Its protein product is CASRTPEGEKLFF.

Comment on this clone: Its ends do not fully match the called genes, so a read error is possible. The rearrangement uses TRBV29-1 and TRBJ2-5; D may be TRBD1 (5 bases). Germline V gives CDR1 SQVTM, CDR2 ANQGSEA. This CDR3 is 13 amino acids long. The CDR3 region is CSVANRYQETQYF. CDR3 sequence (DNA): TGCAGCGTTGCGAACAGGTACCAAGAGACCCAATACTTC.

This clone was observed once. The gene calls are TRBV14 and TRBJ2-5, with D perhaps being TRBD1 or TRBD2 (5 bases each). Trimming pared 2 bases from V and 4 bases from J, leaving 14 bases between. The length of the CDR3 is 15 residues. Germline V gene data show CDR1 as SGHDN and CDR2 as FVKESK. The CDR3 DNA follows: TGTGCCAGCAGCCAATTTGTAGGGACCGGAGAGACCCAGTACTTC. It specifies CASSQFVGTGETQYF.

J is TRBJ2-3 and V is TRBV19, with 7 bases fitting TRBD1. The CDR3 has 13 residues. Germline V lookup: CDR1 LNHDA, CDR2 SQIVND (reference sequence). Germline trimming cut 9 bases from V and 0 bases from J; bases unmatched to any gene: 3. CDR3 protein: CASRDRSTDTQYF. Written as DNA, the CDR3 is TGTGCCAGCAGGGACAGAAGCACAGATACGCAGTATTTT.